Each of the 22 T cell receptor beta chains below was sequenced from the same sample in a study of CD8 T cells in Susac syndrome. Reverse transcription of roughly 0.45 to 1 ug RNA used random hexamers. From the immunoSEQ multiplex PCR reads, TCRdb called clonotypes with MiXCR, one entry per CDR3 protein. Of 150,000 to 200,000 distinct CDR3 sequences listed, about 93% are singletons. The specimen sequenced was CD4+ T cells from PBMCs. Source of these receptors: a human donor with multiple sclerosis.

CDR3 sequence (DNA): TGTGCCAGCAGCCAAGGAGGGGGGCGCGGATACACAGATACGCAGTATTTT. It specifies CASSQGGGRGYTDTQYF. V and J are TRBV4-2 and TRBJ2-3; D possibly matches TRBD1 or TRBD2 (6 bases each). Germline loops: CDR1 LGHNA, CDR2 YNFKEQ. V gave up 1 base and J gave up 2 bases, with 16 bases separating them. CDR3 length: 17 residues.

The chain links TRBV12-3 or TRBV12-4 to TRBJ1-2; D unclear. Trimming shortened V by 5 bases and J by 4 bases, and 8 bases separated the two germline ends. CDR3 length equals 12 residues. The CDR3 sequence: CASSLDPYGYTF. The CDR3 DNA reads TGTGCCAGCAGTCTGGACCCCTATGGCTACACCTTC.

The chain joins TRBV3-1 to TRBJ1-6, with a tentative D call TRBD1 (5 bases). Germline V gene lookup returns CDR1 LGHDT and CDR2 YNNKEL (reference sequence). V lost 4 bases, J lost 10 bases, and 17 bases lay in between. The CDR3 consists of 15 residues. This CDR3 reads CASSPRGREGSPLHF. In DNA form, the CDR3 reads TGTGCCAGCAGCCCCCGGGGCAGGGAGGGATCACCCCTCCACTTT.

The genes are TRBV19 and TRBJ1-1; D is uncertain. Germline loops: CDR1 LNHDA, CDR2 SQIVND (reference sequence). The CDR3 covers 14 residues. V was pared by 3 bases and J by 1 base, with 9 bases between. The CDR3 sequence: CASSMLHKNTEAFF. The DNA for the CDR3 is TGTGCCAGTAGTATGCTACATAAGAACACTGAAGCTTTCTTT.

CDR3 loop: CSARGPGETQYF. DNA of the CDR3: TGCAGTGCTAGGGGGCCGGGGGAGACCCAGTACTTC. V and J are TRBV20-1 and TRBJ2-5, with D possibly being TRBD1 or TRBD2 (5 bases each). The CDR3 totals 12 residues. V was shortened by 3 bases and J by 5 bases, with 10 bases between the two germline ends. Germline V gene data show CDR1 as DFQATT and CDR2 as SNEGSKA (reference sequence).

The gene calls are TRBV5-4 and TRBJ2-5, with D unresolved. CDR3 length: 15 amino acids. CDR1 SGHNT and CDR2 YYREEE come from the germline V gene (reference sequence). V was shortened by 4 bases and J by 2 bases, with 15 bases between the two germline ends. For the CDR3, the DNA is TGTGCCAGCAGCCCGGCACCGGGCCCACAAGAGACCCAGTACTTC. Translation: CASSPAPGPQETQYF.

This rearrangement joins TRBV7-9 to TRBJ2-7; 8 bases are shared with TRBD2. The CDR3 covers 16 residues. V lost 5 bases to trimming and J lost 2 bases; unmatched junction nucleotides: 11. Germline CDR1 SEHNR, CDR2 FQNEAQ (reference sequence). CDR3 nucleotides: TGTGCCAGCAGCCTTCTGGGGCGGGGGGAAACCTACGAGCAGTACTTC. Its translation: CASSLLGRGETYEQYF.

This sequence joins TRBV10-1 and TRBJ2-5, with D possibly being TRBD2 (6 bases). The V and J ends lost 5 bases and 0 bases respectively, with 13 bases between them. Germline-derived CDR1 and CDR2 are WNHNN and SYGVQD (reference sequence). The CDR3 runs 15 residues. CDR3 in DNA: TGCGCCAGCAGTCGCGGAGGGGCCAACCAAGAGACCCAGTACTTC. It encodes CASSRGGANQETQYF.

V usage is TRBV4-2 and J usage is TRBJ2-1; 9 bases fit TRBD2. CDR3 length: 16 amino acids. The trim removed 1 base at V and 5 bases at J, leaving 6 bases unmatched. The germline CDR1 and CDR2 sequences are LGHNA and YNFKEQ. The CDR3 spells CASSQVGGGADNEQFF. Written as DNA, the CDR3 is TGTGCCAGCAGCCAAGTAGGCGGGGGGGCGGACAATGAGCAGTTCTTC.

The rearrangement links TRBV20-1 to TRBJ2-2; D may be TRBD1 or TRBD2 (5 bases each). Germline CDR1 and CDR2: DFQATT and SNEGSKA (reference sequence). CDR3 size: 14 residues. Trimming stripped 1 base from V and 3 bases from J, with 9 bases between. CDR3 region: CSARGGLDTGELFF. In nucleotides, the CDR3 is TGCAGTGCTAGAGGGGGGTTGGACACCGGGGAGCTGTTTTTT.

The rearrangement joins TRBV30 to TRBJ1-6; TRBD1 aligns across 7 bases. The CDR3 totals 16 residues. The germline V gene has CDR1 GTSNPN and CDR2 SVGIG (reference sequence). Losses at the gene ends were 2 bases for V and 4 bases for J; bases not matched to a gene: 8. The CDR3 sequence: CAWSTGEGWYNSPLHF. In DNA, the CDR3 is TGTGCCTGGAGTACAGGGGAGGGTTGGTATAATTCACCCCTCCACTTT.

This sequence joins TRBV2 and TRBJ2-5; 7 nucleotides match TRBD2. V dropped 10 bases and J dropped 1; count of bases not matched to a gene: 3. From germline, CDR1 is SNHLY and CDR2 FYNNEI. This CDR3 spans 12 amino acids. The CDR3 protein is CATRTSQETQYF. The DNA for the CDR3 is TGTGCCACTAGGACTAGCCAAGAGACCCAGTACTTC.

The chain combines TRBV28 with TRBJ2-3; D is uncertain. Germline-derived CDR1 and CDR2 are MDHEN and SYDVKM. V was cut by 4 bases and J by 8 bases, with 13 bases left in between. The CDR3 is made up of 13 amino acids. The CDR3 DNA sequence: TGTGCCAGCAGTTCCCTTTTACTCCGTACGCAGTATTTT. It yields the protein CASSSLLLRTQYF.

The chain combines TRBV21-1 with TRBJ2-2; the DNA was not used to check the table's D call, TRBD1. TRBV21-1 is a known pseudogene. There are 16 residues in the CDR3. The CDR3 loop is CASRAREGRDTGELFF. The CDR3 region has the DNA TGTGCCAGCAGGGCCCGTGAAGGGCGGGACACCGGGGAGCTGTTTTTT.

The J gene is TRBJ2-2, the V gene TRBV11-2; 7 bases are shared with TRBD1. The V gene end was trimmed by 3 bases and the J gene end by 0 bases; junction bases not matched to a gene: 4. Germline V CDR1 and CDR2: SGHAT, FQNNGV. There are 16 residues in the CDR3. CDR3 bases: TGTGCCAGCAGCTTCAAGGGGACAGCGAACACCGGGGAGCTGTTTTTT. Protein sequence: CASSFKGTANTGELFF.

The gene calls are TRBV20-1 and TRBJ2-5, with 16 nucleotides matching TRBD2. This CDR3 is 15 amino acids long. The J segment lost 4 bases and the V segment lost 5 bases, leaving 4 bases of the junction unmatched. Germline CDR1 is DFQATT and CDR2 is SNEGSKA (reference sequence). The DNA of the CDR3 is TGCAGTGCTGGGACTAGCGGGAGGGCCGGAGAGACCCAGTACTTC. Translating it yields CSAGTSGRAGETQYF.

The V gene is TRBV10-3, the J gene TRBJ1-1; a possible D gene is TRBD1 (5 bases). Trimming took 11 bases from V and 1 from J, leaving 17 bases between them. The CDR3 has 14 amino acids. CDR1 is ENHRY, CDR2 SYGVKD, per germline. The CDR3 nucleotides read TGTGCCGGGGCCCGAGGGACCGGGAACACTGAAGCTTTCTTT. Translating gives CAGARGTGNTEAFF.

The chain couples TRBV10-1 to TRBJ2-7; D unclear. This CDR3 has 12 residues. The V end lost 2 bases, the J end lost 7 bases, and 9 bases lay between the germline ends. Germline assignment: CDR1 WNHNN and CDR2 SYGVQD (reference sequence). Here the CDR3 DNA reads TGCGCCAGCAGTGAGCCCTATTCGGAGCAGTACTTC. Residues: CASSEPYSEQYF.

V usage is TRBV5-6 and J usage is TRBJ1-1; TRBD1 is a possible D gene (6 bases). In germline, CDR1 is SGHDT, CDR2 YYEEEE. The length of the CDR3 is 13 residues. With 5 bases removed from V and 2 bases from J, the gap between germline ends came to 10 bases. The CDR3 nucleotides are TGTGCCAGCAGTTGGGACATTAACACTGAAGCTTTCTTT. Protein: CASSWDINTEAFF.

The chain links TRBV5-6 to TRBJ2-3, with D possibly being TRBD1 or TRBD2 (5 bases each). Germline V lookup: CDR1 SGHDT, CDR2 YYEEEE. V lost 0 bases and J 10 bases, leaving 9 bases between the germline ends. This CDR3 has 12 residues. CDR3 loop: CASSLGGIAQYF. In DNA, the CDR3 is TGTGCCAGCAGCTTGGGGGGGATAGCGCAGTATTTT.

The gene calls are TRBV18 and TRBJ2-5; D is undetermined. This CDR3 region has 14 residues. The germline V gene has CDR1 KGHSH and CDR2 LQKENI. V gave up 3 bases and J gave up 1 base, with 9 bases separating them. CDR3 bases: TGTGCCAGCTCACCGGGTCGCGGCCAAGAGACCCAGTACTTC. Residues: CASSPGRGQETQYF.

This chain uses TRBV28 with TRBJ2-1; TRBD2 matches 7 bases. This CDR3 has 15 residues. CDR1 and CDR2 (germline): MDHEN, SYDVKM. The J segment lost 4 bases and the V segment lost 6 bases, leaving 9 bases of the junction unmatched. The CDR3 sequence is CASSPPLAVYNEQFF. The CDR3 nucleotides read TGTGCCAGCAGCCCCCCCCTAGCGGTGTACAATGAGCAGTTCTTC.